The present entry profiles one T cell receptor beta chain with its context. The antigen is undetermined. These data are taken from a study of cytomegalovirus exposure and HLA in healthy donors. Study-wide results and limits: Rarity held for most TCR sequences, but there were some public TCRs that occurred in many donors.

Sequencing was performed with immunoSEQ multiplex PCR; in TCRdb, only in-frame clones are kept and a portion is missing. In the table there are about 58,000 clones, more than 90% of which are singletons. This receptor was taken from a man aged 18 to 30 in good health and CMV-seronegative. Sequenced sample: PBMCs.

The CDR3 bases are TGTGCCAGCCCTCCCAGCGAGGGGACAGGGGCAACCTACGAGCAGTACTTC. It encodes CASPPSEGTGATYEQYF. The rearrangement joins TRBV28 to TRBJ2-7, with TRBD1 identical over 10 bases. The V segment lost 8 bases and the J segment 2 bases; nucleotides outside the gene matches: 15. The germline CDR1 and CDR2 sequences are MDHEN and SYDVKM. The CDR3 sequence is 17 residues long. Full variable domain (missing parts from reference TRBV28 and TRBJ2-7): DVKVTQSSRYLVKRTGEKVFLECVQDMDHENMFWYRQDPGLGLRLIYFSYDVKMKEKGDIPEGYSVSREKKERFSLILESASTNQTSMYLCASPPSEGTGATYEQYFGPGTRLTVT.